This T cell receptor beta chain was captured by sequencing in a study of blood T cell repertoires in COVID-19. Study background: The United States, Italy and Spain provided the acute and convalescent COVID-19 samples.

In its sample, this clone was seen a few times. The V gene end was trimmed by 5 bases and the J gene end by 2 bases; junction bases not matched to a gene: 6. Germline values: CDR1 SGHRS, CDR2 YFSETQ. The CDR3 contains 16 residues. Assay: immunoSEQ multiplex PCR; the TCRdb copy retains only in-frame clones and omits some. The sample has 200,000 to 250,000 clones, roughly 80% seen once; the top ten hold approximately 4%. This chain uses TRBV5-1 with TRBJ2-2; 10 positions agree with TRBD1. The specimen sequenced was PBMCs or T cells enriched from blood (not recorded which). This receptor was obtained from a woman aged 40-49 years who had been exposed to COVID-19. The DNA for the CDR3 is TGCGCCAGCAGTCCTGACAGGGGGCGAAACACCGGGGAGCTGTTTTTT. Translating it yields CASSPDRGRNTGELFF.